This T cell receptor beta chain was documented in a study of blood T cell repertoires in COVID-19. Data came from immunoSEQ multiplex PCR; TCRdb stores just in-frame clones and leaves some out. The sample shows over 30,000 clones, almost 85% of them seen only once. The TCR was taken from an elderly man with active or convalescent COVID-19. Sequencing used peripheral blood.

CDR3 sequence: CASSQPPGLARSYEQYF. CDR3 nucleotides: TGCGCCAGCAGCCAACCCCCGGGACTAGCAAGATCCTACGAGCAGTACTTC. The chain carries TRBV4-1 and TRBJ2-7; TRBD2 matches at 9 bases. The CDR3 has 17 residues. Trimming at V came to 2 bases and at J to 1 base, leaving 9 bases not matched to a gene. Germline loops: CDR1 MGHRA, CDR2 YSYEKL.